Below are 27 T cell receptor beta chains sequenced from a single sample in a study of technical replicates of blood from a handful of donors. Sequenced by immunoSEQ multiplex PCR; TCRdb stores in-frame clones only, minus some. The table has approximately 60,000 clones, about 83% seen once. Sample: PBMCs. These receptors were collected from a human donor in good health. Some clones in this sample may be carry-over from other donors' samples.

The chain couples TRBV18 to TRBJ2-7; possible D gene TRBD2, 5 bases. This CDR3 spans 15 amino acids. CDR1 and CDR2 from the germline V gene are KGHSH and LQKENI. V lost 3 bases and J 7 bases, leaving 19 bases between the germline ends. The CDR3 bases are TGTGCCAGCTCACCCAGCGAGGCCGCTGAGGGAGAGCAGTACTTC. This encodes CASSPSEAAEGEQYF. Full variable domain (remainder filled in from reference TRBV18 and TRBJ2-7): NAGVMQNPRHLVRRRGQEARLRCSPMKGHSHVYWYRQLPEEGLKFMVYLQKENIIDESGMPKERFSAEFPKEGPSILRIQQVVRGDSAAYFCASSPSEAAEGEQYFGPGTRLTVT.

CDR3 amino acids: CASSLLGGTLDSPLHF. The CDR3 DNA reads as TGCGCCAGCAGCTTATTGGGGGGGACTCTGGATTCACCCCTCCACTTT. This chain uses TRBV5-1 with TRBJ1-6; tentatively, D is TRBD1 (5 bases). The CDR3 consists of 16 residues. The V end lost 2 bases, the J end lost 8 bases, and 17 bases lay between the germline ends. Germline V gene data show CDR1 as SGHRS and CDR2 as YFSETQ.

The chain combines TRBV9 with TRBJ2-3; 10 nucleotides agree with TRBD2. This CDR3 is 17 amino acids long. CDR1 SGDLS and CDR2 YYNGEE come from the germline V gene. V shed 0 bases, J shed 0 bases, and the junction held 4 bases outside the gene matches. Written as DNA, the CDR3 is TGTGCCAGCAGCGTAGATACTAGCGGGACTAGCACAGATACGCAGTATTTT. Amino acid sequence: CASSVDTSGTSTDTQYF.

The V gene is TRBV12-1, the J gene TRBJ2-5; the table's D call, TRBD2, has no DNA check behind it. TRBV12-1 is a listed pseudogene. This CDR3 comprises 18 residues. CDR3 in DNA: TGTGCCAGCAGCTCCCACCCGCCTAGCGGGGGGCACCAAGAGACCCAGTACTTC. Its protein product is CASSSHPPSGGHQETQYF.

The gene calls are TRBV5-4 and TRBJ2-3, with a possible D match to TRBD2 (6 bases). The germline V gene has CDR1 SGHNT and CDR2 YYREEE (reference sequence). The V end was cut by 10 bases, the J end by 5 bases, with 20 bases between. The CDR3 consists of 14 residues. CDR3 coding DNA: TGTGCCCCCTCTCTGGCGGGGAACAGAGATACGCAGTATTTT. It codes for CAPSLAGNRDTQYF. Full variable domain (rest looked up from reference TRBV5-4 and TRBJ2-3): ETGVTQSPTHLIKTRGQQVTLRCSSQSGHNTVSWYQQALGQGPQFIFQYYREEENGRGNFPPRFSGLQFPNYSSELNVNALELDDSALYLCAPSLAGNRDTQYFGPGTRLTVL.

In its sample, this clone was seen once. V gene TRBV13 combines with J gene TRBJ2-5; 13 bases fit TRBD2. The CDR3 is 16 residues long. The germline V gene encodes CDR1 PRHDT and CDR2 FYEKMQ (reference sequence). V trimming: 4 bases; J trimming: 9 bases; junction bases outside the gene matches: 11. CDR3 residues: CASSSRLAGGPGPQYF. DNA of the CDR3: TGTGCCAGCAGCTCTCGACTAGCGGGAGGACCTGGGCCCCAGTACTTC.

The V and J genes are TRBV5-5 and TRBJ2-5; 7 nucleotides agree with TRBD1. From germline, CDR1 is SGHKS and CDR2 YYEKEE (reference sequence). The CDR3 has 16 amino acids. V was pared by 0 bases and J by 2 bases, with 7 bases of the junction left unmatched. Here the CDR3 reads CASSLGTGHDQETQYF. The CDR3 bases are TGTGCCAGCAGCTTGGGGACAGGCCACGATCAAGAGACCCAGTACTTC. Looking up the rest from reference TRBV5-5 and TRBJ2-5 gives the full variable domain: DAGVTQSPTHLIKTRGQQVTLRCSPISGHKSVSWYQQVLGQGPQFIFQYYEKEERGRGNFPDRFSARQFPNYSSELNVNALLLGDSALYLCASSLGTGHDQETQYFGPGTRLLVL.

The chain joins TRBV15 to TRBJ2-3; 7 nucleotides match TRBD2. CDR3 length equals 17 residues. The germline V gene encodes CDR1 LNHNV and CDR2 YYDKDF (reference sequence). V was clipped by 0 bases and J by 3 bases; unmatched bases: 9. DNA of the CDR3: TGTGCCACCAGCAGAGAATTGGGAGCGGGGAGTACAGATACGCAGTATTTT. Its translation: CATSRELGAGSTDTQYF. Looking up the rest from reference TRBV15 and TRBJ2-3 gives the full variable domain: DAMVIQNPRYQVTQFGKPVTLSCSQTLNHNVMYWYQQKSSQAPKLLFHYYDKDFNNEADTPDNFQSRRPNTSFCFLDIRSPGLGDTAMYLCATSRELGAGSTDTQYFGPGTRLTVL.

The rearrangement joins TRBV5-3 to TRBJ2-7, with 9 bases identical to TRBD2. TRBV5-3 carries the ORF label, with uncertain function. The CDR3 totals 15 residues. The junction had 11 bases not matched to a gene; V was cut back by 3 bases and J by 7 bases. The CDR3 DNA follows: TGTGCCAGAAGCTCAAATCGACTAGCGGTGCCAGAGCAGTACTTC. It translates to CARSSNRLAVPEQYF.

V gene TRBV2 combines with J gene TRBJ1-2; possibly TRBD1 for D (6 bases). The length of the CDR3 is 14 residues. Germline V gives CDR1 SNHLY, CDR2 FYNNEI. V dropped 5 bases and J dropped 2 bases, with 12 bases sitting between them. CDR3 DNA: TGTGCCAGCAGTCCAGGGACACCAAACTATGGCTACACCTTC. Its translation is CASSPGTPNYGYTF.

In its sample, this clone was seen a few times. J is TRBJ1-4 and V is TRBV4-1, with D unclear. Germline V gene sequence: CDR1 MGHRA, CDR2 YSYEKL. This CDR3 has 17 amino acids. V was clipped by 0 bases and J by 8 bases, with 19 bases between them. The CDR3 DNA is TGCGCCAGCAGCCAAGACCCGCCCTGGTCAGCAGGAGAAAAACTGTTTTTT. Protein product: CASSQDPPWSAGEKLFF.

This chain connects TRBV4-3 to TRBJ1-1; TRBD1 is a possible D gene (5 bases). There are 15 residues in the CDR3. CDR1 and CDR2 (germline): LGHNA, YSLEER. V was trimmed by 0 bases and J by 3 bases, leaving 11 bases between them. The CDR3 DNA reads as TGCGCCAGCAGCCAAGATCCAGGGCCGGACACTGAAGCTTTCTTT. Amino acid sequence: CASSQDPGPDTEAFF.

This clone was seen a few times. The chain links TRBV2 to TRBJ1-1, with D possibly TRBD1 on 5 matching bases. Germline assignment: CDR1 SNHLY and CDR2 FYNNEI. There are 14 residues in the CDR3. V lost 6 bases, J lost 0 bases, and 11 bases lay in between. CDR3 region: CASRKDNMNTEAFF. The CDR3 nucleotides read TGTGCCAGCAGGAAGGACAACATGAACACTGAAGCTTTCTTT.

This clone has a handful of counts. This chain connects TRBV4-3 to TRBJ1-2; 7 nucleotides match TRBD1. The CDR3 loop spans 21 amino acids. CDR1 is LGHNA, CDR2 YSLEER, per germline. V shed 0 bases, J shed 8 bases, and the junction held 27 bases outside the gene matches. The CDR3 DNA reads as TGCGCCAGCAGCCAAGATCGGTCCCCGGAGATTGGACAGGCCCTGGCGTGGGGCTACACCTTC. This codes for CASSQDRSPEIGQALAWGYTF.

The rearrangement links TRBV11-2 to TRBJ1-6; D gene uncertain. Trimming left V 1 base short and J 11 bases short, with 9 bases between. Germline CDR1 SGHAT, CDR2 FQNNGV. This CDR3 is built from 13 residues. CDR3 sequence: CASSLGLVAPLHF. CDR3 nucleotides: TGTGCCAGCAGCTTAGGATTAGTCGCACCCCTCCACTTT.

CDR3 nucleotides: TGTGCCAGCAGCGTAACCGGGACAGGGAACGAGCAGTACTTC. This encodes CASSVTGTGNEQYF. The chain links TRBV11-3 to TRBJ2-7; 9 nucleotides agree with TRBD1. This CDR3 has 14 residues. Germline-derived CDR1 and CDR2 are SGHNT and YENEEA. Losses at the gene ends were 5 bases for V and 5 bases for J; bases not matched to a gene: 7. Drawing the rest from reference TRBV11-3 and TRBJ2-7, the complete variable domain is EAGVVQSPRYKIIEKKQPVAFWCNPISGHNTLYWYLQNLGQGPELLIRYENEEAVDDSQLPKDRFSAERLKGVDSTLKIQPAELGDSAVYLCASSVTGTGNEQYFGPGTRLTVT.

The chain links TRBV7-6 to TRBJ2-3, with 9 bases that match TRBD2. V shed 0 bases, J shed 2 bases, and the junction held 6 bases outside the gene matches. Germline V gene data show CDR1 as SGHVS and CDR2 as FNYEAQ. The CDR3 has 17 residues. The CDR3 DNA follows: TGTGCCAGCAGCTTAGCGCTGGGACTAGCTTCCACAGATACGCAGTATTTT. It codes for CASSLALGLASTDTQYF. The full variable domain, in which reference TRBV7-6 and TRBJ2-3 provide the parts outside the CDR3, is GAGVSQSPRYKVTKRGQDVALRCDPISGHVSLYWYRQALGQGPEFLTYFNYEAQQDKSGLPNDRFSAERPEGSISTLTIQRTEQRDSAMYRCASSLALGLASTDTQYFGPGTRLTVL.

V and J are TRBV11-1 and TRBJ2-3; maybe TRBD2 (7 bases). Germline CDR1 is SGHAT and CDR2 is FQDESV (reference sequence). Trimming left V 6 bases short and J 5 bases short, with 21 bases between. The CDR3 sequence is 16 residues long. This chain's CDR3 is CASRKEGGLREDTQYF. The CDR3, as DNA: TGTGCCAGCAGAAAGGAGGGGGGACTACGAGAAGATACGCAGTATTTT.

This clone was seen a single time. CDR3 nucleotide sequence: TGCGCCAGCAGCCAAGAGTCTAGCGGGACCTGGGGTAAGCAGTTCTTC. Amino acids: CASSQESSGTWGKQFF. This chain connects TRBV4-1 to TRBJ2-1, with 9 bases lining up with TRBD2. The CDR3 has 16 residues. Germline-derived CDR1 and CDR2 are MGHRA and YSYEKL. V was clipped by 0 bases and J by 11 bases; unmatched bases: 11.

The chain uses TRBV5-6 and TRBJ2-7, with D possibly matching TRBD1 (5 bases). Trimming stripped 0 bases from V and 6 bases from J, with 16 bases between. The CDR3 is made up of 15 amino acids. The germline gives CDR1 SGHDT, CDR2 YYEEEE. The CDR3 spells CASSLETRAWREQYF. The CDR3, as DNA: TGTGCCAGCAGCTTGGAAACCAGGGCATGGCGCGAGCAGTACTTC.

This chain uses TRBV10-3 with TRBJ1-1; no reliable D call. Trimming stripped 0 bases from V and 8 bases from J, with 10 bases between. The CDR3 loop spans 13 amino acids. The germline V gene encodes CDR1 ENHRY and CDR2 SYGVKD. This chain's CDR3 is CAISESWEVEAFF. Here the CDR3 DNA reads TGTGCCATCAGTGAGTCTTGGGAGGTGGAAGCTTTCTTT.

The chain recombines TRBV10-3 with TRBJ1-2; D is possibly TRBD1 (6 bases). The CDR3 has 13 amino acids. Trimming took 0 bases from V and 4 from J, leaving 6 bases between them. CDR1 and CDR2 from the germline V gene are ENHRY and SYGVKD. The CDR3 loop is CAISESRGYGYTF. For the CDR3, the DNA is TGTGCCATCAGTGAGTCCAGGGGCTATGGCTACACCTTC.

V and J are TRBV7-2 and TRBJ2-7, with D perhaps TRBD2 (6 bases). V lost 8 bases and J 0 bases, leaving 8 bases between the germline ends. The CDR3 extends over 12 amino acids. Germline V gene sequence: CDR1 SGHTA, CDR2 FQGNSA. The CDR3, as DNA: TGTGCCAGCGCGGGGTCCTCCTACGAGCAGTACTTC. Its protein is CASAGSSYEQYF.

The chain recombines TRBV21-1 with TRBJ1-1; the D call of TRBD1 is as the table states it, not checked on the DNA. TRBV21-1 is an annotated pseudogene. The CDR3 is made up of 15 amino acids. CDR3 nucleotides: TGTGCCAGCAGCACAAGGGACAGGGGAAAAACTGAAGCTTTCTTT. It is translated as CASSTRDRGKTEAFF.

This rearrangement joins TRBV27 to TRBJ2-3; D is unclear. Deletions cut 6 bases from V and 1 base from J, with 5 bases between. Germline loops: CDR1 MNHEY, CDR2 SMNVEV (reference sequence). The CDR3 sequence is 12 residues long. CDR3 protein: CASRAGTDTQYF. The CDR3 DNA sequence: TGTGCCAGCAGGGCGGGCACAGATACGCAGTATTTT.

J is TRBJ2-7 and V is TRBV10-2; TRBD1 matches 11 bases. This CDR3 has 14 residues. Trimming at V came to 6 bases and at J to 1 base, leaving 2 bases not matched to a gene. Germline CDR1 is WSHSY and CDR2 is SAAADI. The DNA of the CDR3 is TGCGCCAGCAGCCGGGACAGGGGGTCCTACGAGCAGTACTTC. As protein: CASSRDRGSYEQYF.

The chain is built from TRBV4-2 and TRBJ1-6; D perhaps matches TRBD1 (5 bases). Germline V lookup: CDR1 LGHNA, CDR2 YNFKEQ. V gave up 3 bases and J gave up 5 bases, with 14 bases separating them. This CDR3 comprises 16 residues. CDR3 sequence: CASSHGGGRDNSPLHF. The CDR3 DNA follows: TGTGCCAGCAGCCACGGGGGGGGGAGGGATAATTCACCCCTCCACTTT.